The 25 T cell receptor beta chains presented below share a single source sample, sequenced in a study of shared clonotypes between healthy human individuals. Sequencing was performed with immunoSEQ multiplex PCR; in TCRdb, only in-frame clones are kept and a portion is missing. The table has some 2.1 million clones, about 95% seen once. Naive CD8 cells were CD45RO-negative, positively selected for CCR7, excluding terminally differentiated effector memory CD45RA+ cells. Sequenced material: naive CD8+ T cells sorted from blood. The receptors stem from a man between 18 and 29 years old in good health.

V gene TRBV5-4 combines with J gene TRBJ1-2; D uncertain. The CDR3 runs 15 residues. V lost 4 bases and J lost 5, with 18 bases in between. Germline V gives CDR1 SGHNT, CDR2 YYREEE (reference sequence). The chain's CDR3 is CASSPWGDYGYGYTF. For the CDR3, the DNA is TGTGCCAGCAGCCCCTGGGGTGATTACGGTTATGGCTACACCTTC.

This clone was seen a single time. The CDR3 loop is CSVAGGASGSDEQYF. CDR3 sequence (DNA): TGCAGCGTCGCGGGGGGGGCTAGCGGGAGCGACGAGCAGTACTTC. The V call is TRBV29-1, the J call TRBJ2-7; TRBD2 matches 10 bases. After removal of 6 bases from V and 5 bases from J, the junction contained 13 bases not matched to a gene. The V gene's germline CDR1 is SQVTM and CDR2 ANQGSEA. The CDR3 covers 15 residues.

This chain joins TRBV9 and TRBJ2-6; no firm D call. Trimming took off 0 bases at V and 2 bases at J, with 15 bases between the two ends. CDR3 length: 18 residues. In germline, CDR1 is SGDLS, CDR2 YYNGEE. For the CDR3, the DNA is TGTGCCAGCAGCGTAGTAGGCCTACAGTCCCCTGGGGCCAACGTCCTGACTTTC. Protein product: CASSVVGLQSPGANVLTF. Together with reference TRBV9 and TRBJ2-6, the CDR3 gives the full variable domain: DSGVTQTPKHLITATGQRVTLRCSPRSGDLSVYWYQQSLDQGLQFLIQYYNGEERAKGNILERFSAQQFPDLHSELNLSSLELGDSALYFCASSVVGLQSPGANVLTFGAGSRLTVL.

The CDR3 loop reads CASRQGISYEQYF. CDR3 in DNA: TGTGCCAGCAGACAGGGAATCTCCTACGAGCAGTACTTC. The chain carries TRBV13 and TRBJ2-7; D might be TRBD1 (6 bases). With 6 bases removed from V and 0 bases from J, the gap between germline ends came to 9 bases. The CDR3 runs 13 residues. Looked up from germline, CDR1 is PRHDT and CDR2 is FYEKMQ (reference sequence).

The rearrangement links TRBV28 to TRBJ1-1, with a weak D call TRBD1 (6 bases). Trimming removed 6 bases from V and 3 bases from J, with 23 bases in between. Per the germline V gene, CDR1 is MDHEN and CDR2 is SYDVKM. There are 17 residues in the CDR3. CDR3: CASRRTDSPERDTEAFF. In nucleotides, the CDR3 is TGTGCCAGCAGACGGACAGACTCACCCGAGCGGGACACTGAAGCTTTCTTT.

On this clone itself: In the same sample, other DNA sequences code for this CDR3. The CDR3 bases are TGTGCCAGCAGCCTGAACACTGAAGCTTTCTTT. Protein product: CASSLNTEAFF. V gene TRBV5-4 combines with J gene TRBJ1-1; D is undetermined. This CDR3 region has 11 residues. CDR1 SGHNT and CDR2 YYREEE come from the germline V gene (reference sequence). Trimming removed 4 bases at V and 0 bases at J, with 1 base between.

The chain joins TRBV30 to TRBJ2-7, with D unclear. The CDR3 is 13 amino acids. Germline V gene sequence: CDR1 GTSNPN, CDR2 SVGIG (reference sequence). V gave up 2 bases and J gave up 1 base, with 9 bases separating them. The CDR3 spells CAWSSTDSYEQYF. CDR3 coding DNA: TGTGCCTGGAGTTCGACTGATTCCTACGAGCAGTACTTC.

A few counts support this clone. This chain links TRBV19 with TRBJ1-5, with TRBD1 matching 7 bases. Per germline, CDR1 LNHDA and CDR2 SQIVND (reference sequence). V shed 1 base, J shed 7 bases, and the junction held 4 bases outside the gene matches. The CDR3 spans 14 residues. The CDR3 is CASSIVEGAQPQHF. The CDR3 region has the DNA TGTGCCAGTAGTATAGTGGAGGGGGCCCAGCCCCAGCATTTT.

This sequence joins TRBV7-6 and TRBJ2-2; 8 nucleotides line up with TRBD2. The V gene's germline CDR1 is SGHVS and CDR2 FNYEAQ. V gave up 3 bases and J gave up 5 bases; unmatched junction bases: 2. This CDR3 has 14 amino acids. The CDR3 protein is CASSFGRETGELFF. In DNA, the CDR3 is TGTGCCAGCAGCTTCGGGAGGGAGACCGGGGAGCTGTTTTTT.

The genes are TRBV5-1 and TRBJ2-7; 9 bases agree with TRBD1. The CDR3 has 14 amino acids. The germline CDR1 and CDR2 sequences are SGHRS and YFSETQ. J gave up 3 bases and V 4 bases, and 5 bases lay outside the gene matches. CDR3 sequence (DNA): TGCGCCAGCAGCCCTTGGGACAGGGACTACGAGCAGTACTTC. This translates into CASSPWDRDYEQYF.

Concerning this clone itself: This CDR3 is also generated by other DNA sequences in the sample. The gene calls are TRBV28 and TRBJ2-1, with D tentatively TRBD2 (5 bases). This CDR3 has 15 amino acids. Germline V lookup: CDR1 MDHEN, CDR2 SYDVKM. V dropped 2 bases and J dropped 0 bases, with 8 bases sitting between them. CDR3 DNA: TGTGCCAGCAGTTTACTAGCAGGCTCCTACAATGAGCAGTTCTTC. Protein: CASSLLAGSYNEQFF.

The V and J genes are TRBV27 and TRBJ2-2; no firm D call. Trimming pared 3 bases from V and 2 bases from J, leaving 10 bases between. The germline gives CDR1 MNHEY, CDR2 SMNVEV (reference sequence). There are 15 residues in the CDR3. CDR3 region: CASSFRQANTGELFF. CDR3 sequence (DNA): TGTGCCAGCAGTTTTAGACAAGCTAACACCGGGGAGCTGTTTTTT.

This clone showed up just a few times. V gene TRBV4-1 combines with J gene TRBJ2-7; D not certain. CDR1 and CDR2 (germline): MGHRA, YSYEKL. The CDR3 is 14 residues long. Trimming shortened V by 8 bases and J by 0 bases, and 14 bases separated the two germline ends. The CDR3 loop is CASGPLVGSYEQYF. The CDR3 bases are TGCGCCAGCGGCCCCCTCGTGGGCTCCTACGAGCAGTACTTC.

DNA for the CDR3: TGTGCCAGCGCAGGATTCAATCAGCCCCAGCATTTT. Its protein is CASAGFNQPQHF. The chain combines TRBV6-5 with TRBJ1-5; D is unclear. CDR1 is MNHEY and CDR2 is SVGAGI in the germline V gene. CDR3 length: 12 residues. V was cut by 8 bases and J by 3 bases, with 8 bases left in between.

V and J are TRBV5-1 and TRBJ2-1, with TRBD1 identical over 8 bases. Germline V gives CDR1 SGHRS, CDR2 YFSETQ. With 0 bases clipped from V and 5 bases from J, the junction kept 4 bases outside the gene matches. CDR3 size: 15 residues. CDR3 nucleotide sequence: TGCGCCAGCAGCTTGGCCGGGACAGGAGACAATGAGCAGTTCTTC. Encoded protein: CASSLAGTGDNEQFF.

The chain carries TRBV27 and TRBJ2-7; D tentatively reads TRBD1 or TRBD2 (6 bases each). V was shortened by 5 bases and J by 1 base, with 21 bases between the two germline ends. Germline CDR1 reads MNHEY; CDR2 reads SMNVEV (reference sequence). The CDR3 is made up of 17 amino acids. CDR3 residues: CASSPINYGGGSYEQYF. Here the CDR3 DNA reads TGTGCCAGCAGTCCAATTAATTATGGAGGGGGTTCCTACGAGCAGTACTTC.

The chain recombines TRBV15 with TRBJ2-2; D gene unclear. CDR3 length: 13 amino acids. V was trimmed by 8 bases and J by 1 base, leaving 8 bases between them. Germline loops: CDR1 LNHNV, CDR2 YYDKDF (reference sequence). CDR3 DNA sequence: TGTGCCACCGACACAGAGAACACCGGGGAGCTGTTTTTT. Protein: CATDTENTGELFF. The full variable domain, with the rest looked up from reference TRBV15 and TRBJ2-2, is DAMVIQNPRYQVTQFGKPVTLSCSQTLNHNVMYWYQQKSSQAPKLLFHYYDKDFNNEADTPDNFQSRRPNTSFCFLDIRSPGLGDTAMYLCATDTENTGELFFGEGSRLTVL.

The chain has TRBV19 and TRBJ2-3, with D unclear. Trimming removed 3 bases at V and 3 bases at J, with 7 bases between. Germline V gives CDR1 LNHDA, CDR2 SQIVND (reference sequence). The CDR3 is 13 residues long. The CDR3 nucleotides are TGTGCCAGTAGTATGCTAGAAACAGATACGCAGTATTTT. This encodes CASSMLETDTQYF.

Of note for this clone: The same CDR3 arises from other DNA sequences in this sample as well. The CDR3 reads CASSQVRGAGTGELFF. CDR3 bases: TGCGCCAGCAGCCAAGTGAGAGGGGCGGGCACCGGGGAGCTGTTTTTT. This chain uses TRBV4-1 with TRBJ2-2; the D call may be TRBD1 or TRBD2 (5 bases each). This CDR3 comprises 16 residues. Looked up from germline, CDR1 is MGHRA and CDR2 is YSYEKL. Trimming removed 1 base from V and 4 bases from J, with 13 bases in between.

In this sample, this clone turned up a few times. The conserved final phenylalanine or tryptophan is absent from the CDR3, which likely points to a read error. The V and J genes are TRBV6-6 and TRBJ1-1; D unresolved. The V end lost 6 bases, the J end lost 5 bases, and 16 bases lay between the germline ends. CDR1 and CDR2 (germline): MNHNY, SVGAGI (reference sequence). The CDR3 spans 14 residues. The CDR3 sequence: CASSYLEGRTEAFL. CDR3 coding DNA: TGTGCCAGCAGCTACCTGGAGGGAAGGACTGAAGCTTTCCTT.

The chain combines TRBV25-1 with TRBJ1-1; D is unresolved. The V gene lost 7 bases and the J gene lost 4 bases, with 13 bases spanning the gap. The CDR3 runs to 13 residues. CDR1 is MGHDK and CDR2 is SYGVNS in the germline V gene. The CDR3 here is CASTYPASTEAFF. In DNA, the CDR3 is TGTGCCAGCACGTATCCGGCGAGCACTGAAGCTTTCTTT.

The V call is TRBV5-1, the J call TRBJ2-7; 8 nucleotides line up with TRBD1. The V gene's germline CDR1 is SGHRS and CDR2 YFSETQ. V gave up 2 bases and J gave up 5 bases; unmatched junction bases: 12. The CDR3 is 16 amino acids. For the CDR3, the DNA is TGCGCCAGCAGCTTAAGTATAACGGGACAGGTTAACGAGCAGTACTTC. Protein: CASSLSITGQVNEQYF.

The CDR3 nucleotides read TGTGCCATCTCAATACAGGGTCCCGGCTACGAGCAGTACTTC. Amino acid sequence: CAISIQGPGYEQYF. The chain uses TRBV28 and TRBJ2-7, with D maybe TRBD1 (6 bases). V lost 10 bases to trimming and J lost 3 bases, with 19 bases between them. Germline V gene data show CDR1 as MDHEN and CDR2 as SYDVKM. This CDR3 spans 14 amino acids.

DNA of the CDR3: TGTGCCAGCAGTTTGGGGTCGGCTAAGACTAGCGGGCGTTCCTACAATGAGCAGTTCTTC. It codes for CASSLGSAKTSGRSYNEQFF. This rearrangement joins TRBV27 to TRBJ2-1, with 10 bases aligning to TRBD2. With V trimmed by 3 bases and J by 1 base, 15 bases remained unmatched. Germline CDR1 reads MNHEY; CDR2 reads SMNVEV (reference sequence). There are 20 residues in the CDR3.

The chain employs TRBV9 and TRBJ2-3, with 9 bases lining up with TRBD2. V shed 0 bases, J shed 1 base, and the junction held 3 bases outside the gene matches. This CDR3 is 16 amino acids long. Germline lookup yields CDR1 SGDLS and CDR2 YYNGEE. The DNA of the CDR3 is TGTGCCAGCAGCGTAGTGGCTAGCGGGGGCACAGATACGCAGTATTTT. Its protein product is CASSVVASGGTDTQYF. Full variable domain (remainder filled in from reference TRBV9 and TRBJ2-3): DSGVTQTPKHLITATGQRVTLRCSPRSGDLSVYWYQQSLDQGLQFLIQYYNGEERAKGNILERFSAQQFPDLHSELNLSSLELGDSALYFCASSVVASGGTDTQYFGPGTRLTVL.